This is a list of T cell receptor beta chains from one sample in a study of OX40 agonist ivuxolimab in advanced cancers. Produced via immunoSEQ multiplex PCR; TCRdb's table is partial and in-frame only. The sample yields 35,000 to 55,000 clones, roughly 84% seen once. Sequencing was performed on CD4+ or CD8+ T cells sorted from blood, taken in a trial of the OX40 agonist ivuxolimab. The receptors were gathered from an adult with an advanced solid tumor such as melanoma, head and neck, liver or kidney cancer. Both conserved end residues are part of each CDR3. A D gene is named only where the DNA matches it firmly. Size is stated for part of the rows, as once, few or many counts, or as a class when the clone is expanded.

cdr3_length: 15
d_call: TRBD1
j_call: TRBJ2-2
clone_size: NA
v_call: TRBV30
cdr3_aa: CAWNTGTAYTGELFF
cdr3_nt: TGTGCCTGGAACACCGGGACAGCTTACACCGGGGAGCTGTTTTTT

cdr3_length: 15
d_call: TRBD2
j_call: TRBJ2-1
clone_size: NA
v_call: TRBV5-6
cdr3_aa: CASSSGLAGYNEQFF
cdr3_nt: TGTGCCAGCAGCTCGGGACTAGCGGGCTACAATGAGCAGTTCTTC

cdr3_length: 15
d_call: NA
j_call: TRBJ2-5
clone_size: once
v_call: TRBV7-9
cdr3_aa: CASSSPRTDQETQYF
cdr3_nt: TGTGCCAGCAGCTCCCCGCGGACAGACCAAGAGACCCAGTACTTC

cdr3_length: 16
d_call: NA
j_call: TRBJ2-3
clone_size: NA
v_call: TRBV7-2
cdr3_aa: CASSLSAQRHTDTQYF
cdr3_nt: TGTGCCAGCAGTCTGAGCGCACAGAGACACACAGATACGCAGTATTTT

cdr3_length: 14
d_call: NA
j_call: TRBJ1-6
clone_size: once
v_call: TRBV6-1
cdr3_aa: CASSERAENSPLHF
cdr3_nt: TGTGCCAGCAGTGAACGGGCCGAGAATTCACCCCTCCACTTT

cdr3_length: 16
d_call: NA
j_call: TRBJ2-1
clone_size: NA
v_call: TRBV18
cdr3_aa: CASSQSIGLNYNEQFF
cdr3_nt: TGTGCCAGCTCACAGTCGATCGGGTTAAACTACAATGAGCAGTTCTTC

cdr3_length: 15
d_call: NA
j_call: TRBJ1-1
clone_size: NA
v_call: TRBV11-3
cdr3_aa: CASSLVKGRVAEAFF
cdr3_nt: TGTGCCAGCAGCTTAGTAAAAGGACGGGTCGCTGAAGCTTTCTTT

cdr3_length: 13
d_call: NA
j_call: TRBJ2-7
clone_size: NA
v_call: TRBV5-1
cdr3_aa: CASSFSGSYEQYF
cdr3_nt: TGCGCCAGCAGCTTTTCGGGATCCTACGAGCAGTACTTC

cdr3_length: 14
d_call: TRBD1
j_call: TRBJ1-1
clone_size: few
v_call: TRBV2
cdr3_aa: CASRIQGIGTEAFF
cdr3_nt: TGTGCCAGCAGGATACAGGGGATAGGCACTGAAGCTTTCTTT

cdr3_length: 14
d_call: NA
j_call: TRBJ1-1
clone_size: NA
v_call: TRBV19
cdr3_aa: CASSHWTVNTEAFF
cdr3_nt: TGTGCCAGTAGTCATTGGACGGTGAACACTGAAGCTTTCTTT

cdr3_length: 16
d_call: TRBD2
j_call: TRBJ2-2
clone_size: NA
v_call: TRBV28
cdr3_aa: CASSFFGSGSGGELFF
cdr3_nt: TGTGCCAGCAGTTTTTTCGGCAGCGGGAGTGGCGGGGAGCTGTTTTTT

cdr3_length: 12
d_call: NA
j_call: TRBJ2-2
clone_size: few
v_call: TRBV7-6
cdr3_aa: CASSTITGELFF
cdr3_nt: TGTGCCAGCAGCACCATCACCGGGGAGCTGTTTTTT

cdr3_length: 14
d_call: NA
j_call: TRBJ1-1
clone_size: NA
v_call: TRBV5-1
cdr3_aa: CASSPQVMNTEAFF
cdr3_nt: TGCGCCAGCAGCCCACAGGTCATGAACACTGAAGCTTTCTTT

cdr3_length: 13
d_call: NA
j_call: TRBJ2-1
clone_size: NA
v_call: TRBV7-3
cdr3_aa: CASSLRPYNEQFF
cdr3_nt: TGTGCCAGCAGCTTACGGCCCTACAATGAGCAGTTCTTC

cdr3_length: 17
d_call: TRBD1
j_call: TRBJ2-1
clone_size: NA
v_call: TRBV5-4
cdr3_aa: CASSFGQGLSSYNEQFF
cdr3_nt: TGTGCCAGCAGCTTCGGACAGGGACTTAGCTCCTACAATGAGCAGTTCTTC

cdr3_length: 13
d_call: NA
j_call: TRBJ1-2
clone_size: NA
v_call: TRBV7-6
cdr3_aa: CASSFGRDYGYTF
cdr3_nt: TGTGCCAGCAGCTTTGGTAGGGACTATGGCTACACCTTC

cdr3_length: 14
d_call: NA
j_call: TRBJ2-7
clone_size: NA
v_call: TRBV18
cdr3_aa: CASSPSRGGYEQYF
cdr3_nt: TGTGCCAGCTCACCATCCAGGGGCGGCTACGAGCAGTACTTC

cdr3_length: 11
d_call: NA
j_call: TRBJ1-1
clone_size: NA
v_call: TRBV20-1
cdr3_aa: CSAITNTEAFF
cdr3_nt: TGCAGTGCTATAACGAACACTGAAGCTTTCTTT

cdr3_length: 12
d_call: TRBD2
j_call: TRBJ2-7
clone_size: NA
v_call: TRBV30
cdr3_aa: CAWSPTSNEQYF
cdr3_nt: TGTGCCTGGAGTCCGACTAGCAACGAGCAGTACTTC

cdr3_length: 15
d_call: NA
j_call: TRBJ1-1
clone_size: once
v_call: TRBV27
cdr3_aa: CASTLRRGSNTEAFF
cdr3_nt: TGTGCCAGCACCCTTCGAAGGGGGTCGAACACTGAAGCTTTCTTT

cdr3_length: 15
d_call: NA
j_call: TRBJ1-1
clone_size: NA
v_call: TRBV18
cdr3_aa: CASSPYVTRDTEAFF
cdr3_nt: TGTGCCAGCTCACCATATGTTACACGAGACACTGAAGCTTTCTTT

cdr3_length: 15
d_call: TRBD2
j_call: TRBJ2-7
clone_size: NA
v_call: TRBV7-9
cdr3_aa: CASSTSGRSSYEQYF
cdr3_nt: TGTGCCAGCAGCACTAGCGGGAGGAGCTCCTACGAGCAGTACTTC

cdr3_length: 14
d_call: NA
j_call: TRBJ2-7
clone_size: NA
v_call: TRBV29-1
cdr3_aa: CSVGGLETSYEQYF
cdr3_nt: TGCAGCGTTGGGGGACTTGAGACCTCCTACGAGCAGTACTTC

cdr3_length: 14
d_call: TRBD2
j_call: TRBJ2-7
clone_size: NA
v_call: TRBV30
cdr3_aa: CAWSGRGSGGEQYF
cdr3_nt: TGTGCCTGGAGTGGCCGGGGGAGCGGGGGCGAGCAGTACTTC

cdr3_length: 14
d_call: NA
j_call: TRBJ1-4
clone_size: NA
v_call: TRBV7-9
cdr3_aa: CASSPGTSSGKLFF
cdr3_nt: TGTGCCAGCAGTCCCGGGACATCTTCAGGGAAACTGTTTTTT

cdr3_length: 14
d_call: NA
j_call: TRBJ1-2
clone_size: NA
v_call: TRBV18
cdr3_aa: CASSPMGQGDGYTF
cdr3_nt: TGTGCCAGCTCACCTATGGGACAAGGTGACGGCTACACCTTC

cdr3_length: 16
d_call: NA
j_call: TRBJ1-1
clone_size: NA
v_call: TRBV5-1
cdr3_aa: CASSSGISGLNTEAFF
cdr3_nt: TGCGCCAGCAGCTCAGGGATTTCCGGGCTGAACACTGAAGCTTTCTTT

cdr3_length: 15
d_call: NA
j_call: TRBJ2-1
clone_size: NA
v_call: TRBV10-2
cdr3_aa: CATKGPGRNYNEQFF
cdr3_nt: TGCGCCACCAAGGGACCAGGGAGGAACTACAATGAGCAGTTCTTC

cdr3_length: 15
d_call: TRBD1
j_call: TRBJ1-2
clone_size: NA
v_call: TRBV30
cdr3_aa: CAWGHRDREHYGYTF
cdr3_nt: TGTGCCTGGGGCCACCGGGACAGGGAGCACTATGGCTACACCTTC

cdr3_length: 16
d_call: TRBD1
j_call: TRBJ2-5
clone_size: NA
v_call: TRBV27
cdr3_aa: CASSRTRDSFRETQYF
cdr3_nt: TGTGCCAGCAGTCGTACTAGGGACAGCTTCCGAGAGACCCAGTACTTC

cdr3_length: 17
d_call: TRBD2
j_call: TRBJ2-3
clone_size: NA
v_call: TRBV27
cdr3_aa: CASSLLLAVGLTDTQYF
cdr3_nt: TGTGCCAGCAGTTTATTGCTAGCGGTGGGGTTGACAGATACGCAGTATTTT

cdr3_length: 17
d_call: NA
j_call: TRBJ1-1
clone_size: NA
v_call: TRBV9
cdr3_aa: CASSASLYRASVTEAFF
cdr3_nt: TGTGCCAGCAGCGCATCACTGTACCGGGCCTCGGTGACTGAAGCTTTCTTT

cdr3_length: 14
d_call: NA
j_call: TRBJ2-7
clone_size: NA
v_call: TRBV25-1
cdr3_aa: CASSLKSKTYEQYF
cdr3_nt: TGTGCCAGCAGTCTCAAGTCCAAGACCTACGAGCAGTACTTC

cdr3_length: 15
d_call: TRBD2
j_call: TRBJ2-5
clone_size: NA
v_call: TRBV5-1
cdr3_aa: CASSFRAGVEETQYF
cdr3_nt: TGCGCCAGCAGCTTTAGAGCGGGAGTGGAGGAGACCCAGTACTTC

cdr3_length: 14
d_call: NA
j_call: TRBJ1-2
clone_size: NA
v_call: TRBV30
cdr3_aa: CAWSPGQGFSGYTF
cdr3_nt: TGTGCCTGGAGTCCCGGGCAGGGGTTTTCTGGCTACACCTTC

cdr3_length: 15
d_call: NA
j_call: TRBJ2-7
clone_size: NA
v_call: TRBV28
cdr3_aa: CASSRPLASSYEQYF
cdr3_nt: TGTGCCAGCAGCCGCCCCCTGGCGAGCTCCTACGAGCAGTACTTC

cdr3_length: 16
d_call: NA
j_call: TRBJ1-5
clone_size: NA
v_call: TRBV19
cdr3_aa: CASSIARLVGNQPQHF
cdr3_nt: TGTGCCAGTAGTATAGCCAGGTTGGTAGGCAATCAGCCCCAGCATTTT

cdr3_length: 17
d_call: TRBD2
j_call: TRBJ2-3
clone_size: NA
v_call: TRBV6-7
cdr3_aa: CASSYSGTSQTPDTQYF
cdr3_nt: TGTGCCAGCAGTTACTCCGGGACTAGTCAGACCCCAGATACGCAGTATTTT

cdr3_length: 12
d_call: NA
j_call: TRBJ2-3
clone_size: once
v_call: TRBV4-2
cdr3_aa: CASSYPADTQYF
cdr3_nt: TGTGCCAGCAGCTATCCAGCAGATACGCAGTATTTT

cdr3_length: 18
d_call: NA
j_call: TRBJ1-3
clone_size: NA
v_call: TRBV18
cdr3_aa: CASSTTAGLLSSGNTIYF
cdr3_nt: TGTGCCAGCTCAACCACAGCGGGACTCCTGAGCTCTGGAAACACCATATATTTT

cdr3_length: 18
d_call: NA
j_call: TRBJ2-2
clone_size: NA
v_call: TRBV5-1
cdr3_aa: CASSLDMLGPANTGELFF
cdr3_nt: TGCGCCAGCAGCTTGGACATGTTGGGGCCCGCGAACACCGGGGAGCTGTTTTTT

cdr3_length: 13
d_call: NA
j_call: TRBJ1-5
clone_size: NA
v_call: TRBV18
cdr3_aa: CASLPGVGQPQHF
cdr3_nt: TGTGCCAGCTTACCGGGGGTGGGGCAGCCCCAGCATTTT

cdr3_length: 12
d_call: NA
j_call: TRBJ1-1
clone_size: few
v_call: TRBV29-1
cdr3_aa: CSVGSGNTEAFF
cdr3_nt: TGCAGCGTTGGGTCCGGGAACACTGAAGCTTTCTTT

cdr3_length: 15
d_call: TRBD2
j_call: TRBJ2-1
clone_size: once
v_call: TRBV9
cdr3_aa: CASSPLVAGVNEQFF
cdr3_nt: TGTGCCAGCAGCCCCCTGGTAGCGGGAGTCAATGAGCAGTTCTTC

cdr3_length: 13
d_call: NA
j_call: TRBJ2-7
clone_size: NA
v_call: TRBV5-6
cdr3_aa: CASSRDSRYEQYF
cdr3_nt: TGTGCCAGCAGCCGGGACTCCCGCTACGAGCAGTACTTC

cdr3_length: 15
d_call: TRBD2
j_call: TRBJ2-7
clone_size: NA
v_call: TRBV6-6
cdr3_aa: CASSYSGRGGYEQYF
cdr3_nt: TGTGCCAGCAGTTACAGCGGGAGAGGGGGCTACGAGCAGTACTTC

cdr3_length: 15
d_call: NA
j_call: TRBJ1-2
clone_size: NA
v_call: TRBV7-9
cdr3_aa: CASSSQDRRGYGYTF
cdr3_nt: TGTGCCAGCAGCTCCCAAGACAGGAGGGGCTATGGCTACACCTTC

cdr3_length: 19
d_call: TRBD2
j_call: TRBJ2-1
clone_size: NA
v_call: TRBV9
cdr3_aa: CASSARKGTSGLSYNEQFF
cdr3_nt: TGTGCCAGCAGCGCGCGAAAAGGGACTAGCGGGCTCTCCTACAATGAGCAGTTCTTC

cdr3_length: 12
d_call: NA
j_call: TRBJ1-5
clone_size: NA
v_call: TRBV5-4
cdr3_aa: CASSLPNQPQHF
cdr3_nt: TGTGCCAGCAGCTTACCGAATCAGCCCCAGCATTTT

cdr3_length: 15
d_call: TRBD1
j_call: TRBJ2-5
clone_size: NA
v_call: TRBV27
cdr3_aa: CASSSQGLVQETQYF
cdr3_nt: TGTGCCAGCAGTTCACAGGGGTTGGTCCAAGAGACCCAGTACTTC

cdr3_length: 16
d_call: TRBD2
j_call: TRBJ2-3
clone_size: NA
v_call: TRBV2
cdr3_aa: CASSGLTSGGTDTQYF
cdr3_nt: TGTGCCAGCAGCGGGCTTACTAGCGGAGGCACAGATACGCAGTATTTT

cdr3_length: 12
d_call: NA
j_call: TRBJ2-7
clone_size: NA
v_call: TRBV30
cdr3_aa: CAWRGQTYEQYF
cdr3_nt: TGTGCCTGGAGGGGACAAACCTACGAGCAGTACTTC

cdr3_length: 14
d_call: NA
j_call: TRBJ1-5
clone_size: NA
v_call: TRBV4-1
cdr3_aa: CASSPARGNQPQHF
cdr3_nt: TGCGCCAGCAGCCCAGCCAGGGGAAATCAGCCCCAGCATTTT

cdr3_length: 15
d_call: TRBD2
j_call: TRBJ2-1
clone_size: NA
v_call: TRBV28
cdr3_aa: CASSPSGRAYNEQFF
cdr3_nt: TGTGCCAGCAGTCCCAGCGGGAGGGCCTACAATGAGCAGTTCTTC

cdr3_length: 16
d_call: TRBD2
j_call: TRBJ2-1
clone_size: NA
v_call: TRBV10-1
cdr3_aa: CASSDFGGSFYNEQFF
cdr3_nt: TGCGCCAGCAGTGATTTTGGCGGGAGTTTCTACAATGAGCAGTTCTTC